The 21 T cell receptor beta chains listed next were all sequenced from one sample in a study of blood T cell repertoires in COVID-19. Measured with immunoSEQ multiplex PCR; TCRdb has only the in-frame clones, and not every one. The repertoire holds under 300,000 clones, with more than 70% as singletons. Sequenced material: peripheral blood. The receptors shown here come from an elderly man with acute or convalescent COVID-19.

The J gene is TRBJ1-3, the V gene TRBV9; D uncertain. CDR1 is SGDLS and CDR2 is YYNGEE in the germline V gene. CDR3 length: 12 residues. The V end lost 2 bases, the J end lost 3 bases, and 3 bases lay between the germline ends. CDR3 coding DNA: TGTGCCAGCAGCGTGAGTGGAAACACCATATATTTT. It translates to CASSVSGNTIYF.

The rearrangement links TRBV18 to TRBJ2-7; a possible D gene is TRBD2 (6 bases). V was trimmed by 6 bases and J by 4 bases, leaving 13 bases between them. The length of the CDR3 is 13 residues. CDR1 and CDR2 (germline): KGHSH, LQKENI. In DNA form, the CDR3 reads TGTGCCAGCTCTCAGGCTCGGGAGTACGAGCAGTACTTC. The encoded protein is CASSQAREYEQYF.

This chain joins TRBV3-1 (or the pseudogene TRBV3-2) and TRBJ2-7; D not resolved. The germline V gene encodes CDR1 LGHDT and CDR2 YNNKEL (reference sequence). This CDR3 spans 12 amino acids. With 2 bases removed from V and 5 bases from J, the gap between germline ends came to 7 bases. CDR3 bases: TGTGCCAGCAGCCAAACCGCGAACGAGCAGTACTTC. Residues: CASSQTANEQYF.

The rearrangement uses TRBV2 and TRBJ2-1; a weak D match, TRBD1 (5 bases). Trimming cost V 6 bases and J 4 bases, with 10 bases left between them. The V gene's germline CDR1 is SNHLY and CDR2 FYNNEI. This CDR3 comprises 13 residues. Here the CDR3 DNA reads TGTGCCAGCAGCAGGGCGGTATACAATGAGCAGTTCTTC. Translation: CASSRAVYNEQFF.

This clone was counted between two and nine times. V is TRBV5-1 and J is TRBJ2-6; the match to TRBD1 covers 7 bases. Trimming cost V 2 bases and J 0 bases; bases outside gene matches: 2. Germline-derived CDR1 and CDR2 are SGHRS and YFSETQ. CDR3 length equals 16 residues. The CDR3: CASSLGTASGANVLTF. The DNA of the CDR3 is TGCGCCAGCAGCTTAGGGACAGCCTCTGGGGCCAACGTCCTGACTTTC.

V gene TRBV5-1 combines with J gene TRBJ1-1, with D possibly being TRBD1 (5 bases). Between the trimmed V and J ends, which lost 2 bases and 2 bases, there was a span of 16 bases. The CDR3 is 16 residues long. CDR1 and CDR2 from the germline V gene are SGHRS and YFSETQ. The DNA for the CDR3 is TGCGCCAGCAGCTTCAACAGGCCAGGCCAAAACACTGAAGCTTTCTTT. Its protein is CASSFNRPGQNTEAFF.

This clone was observed a single time. The chain has TRBV28 and TRBJ2-7; the match to TRBD2 covers 8 bases. This CDR3 is 18 amino acids long. Germline trimming cut 6 bases from V and 1 base from J; bases unmatched to any gene: 17. Germline-derived CDR1 and CDR2 are MDHEN and SYDVKM. The CDR3: CASRSQGRKAGGSYEQYF. The DNA of the CDR3 is TGTGCCAGCAGGTCACAAGGGCGCAAGGCGGGGGGTTCCTACGAGCAGTACTTC.

This CDR3 reads CASSSRDRGESLAKNIQYF. CDR3 nucleotide sequence: TGTGCCAGCAGCTCCCGGGACAGGGGAGAATCTCTAGCCAAAAACATTCAGTACTTC. This sequence joins TRBV7-8 and TRBJ2-4; 10 nucleotides align to TRBD1. Per the germline V gene, CDR1 is SGHVS and CDR2 is FQNEAQ. V gave up 4 bases and J gave up 0 bases; unmatched junction bases: 12. This CDR3 spans 19 amino acids. The whole variable domain, filled in from reference TRBV7-8 and TRBJ2-4, reads GAGVSQSPRYKVAKRGQDVALRCDPISGHVSLFWYQQALGQGPEFLTYFQNEAQLDKSGLPSDRFFAERPEGSVSTLKIQRTQQEDSAVYLCASSSRDRGESLAKNIQYFGAGTRLSVL.

About this clone: This sample also contains other DNA sequences that code for the same CDR3. The chain has TRBV6-5 and TRBJ1-1, with a tentative D call TRBD1 (5 bases). Germline V gene sequence: CDR1 MNHEY, CDR2 SVGAGI. Trimming took 6 bases from V and 5 from J, leaving 13 bases between them. CDR3 length equals 13 residues. CDR3 nucleotide sequence: TGTGCCAGCAGCTTACCCGGGGGAACTGAAGCTTTCTTT. Protein product: CASSLPGGTEAFF.

The J gene is TRBJ2-2, the V gene TRBV7-2; perhaps TRBD1 as D (6 bases). The V and J ends lost 4 bases and 5 bases respectively, with 17 bases between them. The CDR3 runs to 16 residues. Germline CDR1 SGHTA, CDR2 FQGNSA. The CDR3 DNA is TGTGCCAGCAGCTCTCCCCTCGGACAGTCTACCGGGGAGCTGTTTTTT. It codes for CASSSPLGQSTGELFF.

The chain recombines TRBV10-3 with TRBJ2-7; D perhaps matches TRBD1 (5 bases). CDR3 length equals 15 residues. The V gene lost 10 bases and the J gene lost 0 bases, with 19 bases spanning the gap. CDR1 is ENHRY and CDR2 is SYGVKD in the germline V gene. CDR3 coding DNA: TGTGCCACAATCCCCTCGACAGTCGACTCCTACGAGCAGTACTTC. It codes for CATIPSTVDSYEQYF.

The chain combines TRBV7-9 with TRBJ1-3, with 8 nucleotides matching TRBD1. CDR1 and CDR2 from the germline V gene are SEHNR and FQNEAQ (reference sequence). This CDR3 is 14 amino acids long. V was clipped by 5 bases and J by 2 bases; unmatched bases: 2. The CDR3 protein is CASSPTGAGNTIYF. The CDR3 DNA sequence: TGTGCCAGCAGCCCGACAGGGGCTGGAAACACCATATATTTT.

The chain is built from TRBV28 and TRBJ2-7; 7 bases are a match to TRBD2. With V trimmed by 7 bases and J by 2 bases, 14 bases remained unmatched. CDR1 MDHEN and CDR2 SYDVKM come from the germline V gene. This CDR3 spans 16 amino acids. The CDR3 loop reads CASIPSRGSGAYEQYF. The DNA of the CDR3 is TGTGCCAGCATCCCCAGTCGCGGGAGTGGGGCCTACGAGCAGTACTTC.

This chain uses TRBV3-1 (or the pseudogene TRBV3-2) with TRBJ2-7, with 12 bases matching TRBD2. Per germline, CDR1 LGHDT and CDR2 YNNKEL (reference sequence). The CDR3 has 15 residues. Trimming took 4 bases from V and 4 from J; bases not matched to a gene: 5. The CDR3 protein is CASSRRTSGDYEQYF. In DNA, the CDR3 is TGTGCCAGCAGCCGCCGGACTAGCGGGGATTACGAGCAGTACTTC.

The chain's CDR3 is CASSQGSRGNSPLHF. The CDR3 DNA is TGTGCCAGCAGCCAAGGAAGCAGGGGTAATTCACCCCTCCACTTT. The gene calls are TRBV3-1 (or the pseudogene TRBV3-2) and TRBJ1-6, with D maybe TRBD1 (6 bases). CDR1 and CDR2 (germline): LGHDT, YNNKEL (reference sequence). The CDR3 is 15 amino acids. Trimming removed 1 base from V and 6 bases from J, with 10 bases in between.

The chain joins TRBV20-1 to TRBJ2-7, with D perhaps TRBD1 (6 bases). Germline-derived CDR1 and CDR2 are DFQATT and SNEGSKA (reference sequence). There are 11 residues in the CDR3. V was cut by 6 bases and J by 4 bases, with 10 bases left in between. The CDR3 sequence: CSALTGYEQYF. The CDR3 region has the DNA TGCAGTGCCCTAACAGGGTACGAGCAGTACTTC.

The genes are TRBV18 and TRBJ2-1; 9 bases fit TRBD2. CDR1 and CDR2 (germline): KGHSH, LQKENI. The CDR3 has 12 residues. The CDR3: CAASGVYNEQFF. DNA of the CDR3: TGTGCGGCTAGCGGGGTGTACAATGAGCAGTTCTTC.

The chain employs TRBV10-1 and TRBJ2-5, with 7 bases that match TRBD2. Germline loops: CDR1 WNHNN, CDR2 SYGVQD (reference sequence). CDR3 size: 16 residues. J lost 1 base, V lost 0 bases, and 5 bases had no gene match. This chain's CDR3 is CASSESGVAGQETQYF. The CDR3 DNA sequence: TGCGCCAGCAGTGAGTCCGGGGTAGCGGGCCAAGAGACCCAGTACTTC.

As to this clone: Other DNA sequences within the sample encode an identical CDR3. The V and J genes are TRBV28 and TRBJ2-2; TRBD2 aligns across 12 bases. CDR3 size: 16 residues. Germline V gives CDR1 MDHEN, CDR2 SYDVKM. The V segment lost 6 bases and the J segment 1 base; nucleotides outside the gene matches: 3. The CDR3 nucleotides are TGTGCCAGCAGCCCTAGCGGGAGGGGGAACACCGGGGAGCTGTTTTTT. Amino acid sequence: CASSPSGRGNTGELFF.

V gene TRBV3-1 (or the pseudogene TRBV3-2) combines with J gene TRBJ2-7; possible D gene TRBD1, 8 bases. The CDR3 loop spans 15 amino acids. V lost 4 bases to trimming and J lost 4 bases, with 17 bases between them. CDR1 LGHDT and CDR2 YNNKEL come from the germline V gene (reference sequence). CDR3 DNA sequence: TGTGCCAGCAGCCGGGCCGGACAGGGAGGGTACGAGCAGTACTTC. Translation gives CASSRAGQGGYEQYF.

The CDR3 coding sequence is TGCGCCAGCAGCTTCGGTTCCTCTGGAAACACCATATATTTT. It yields the protein CASSFGSSGNTIYF. The rearrangement uses TRBV5-1 and TRBJ1-3; D gene uncertain. Germline V gene lookup returns CDR1 SGHRS and CDR2 YFSETQ. Trimming took 2 bases from V and 0 from J, leaving 6 bases between them. This CDR3 contains 14 residues.